This T cell receptor beta chain was sequenced in a study of blood T cells in healthy people across ages. Study-wide results and caveats: One million T cells yielded diversity estimates that were considered underestimates. Possibly confounding the expanded clonotype changes was the fact that donor CMV status was unknown. Naive T cell percentage by flow cytometry tracked strongly with beta diversity.

V shed 0 bases and J shed 4 bases, with 17 bases lying between them. Germline CDR1 is LGHNA and CDR2 is YSLEER. The CDR3 covers 17 residues. PCR was performed a second time for about 6 to 12 cycles using a sample-barcoded 5' primer and a J-beta primer mix. Template switching added a 12-random-nucleotide identifier to every cDNA molecule. TCRdb redid the calling of the 5' RACE reads with MiXCR, one entry per CDR3 protein. The sample holds about 810,000 distinct CDR3 sequences, 35% to 40% seen once. This clonotype was seen a few times. Its antigen is unknown. The sequencing sample was made of blood. This chain joins TRBV4-3 and TRBJ2-3; possible D gene TRBD2, 7 bases. The source is a man aged 18-30 years in good health. The CDR3 bases are TGCGCCAGCAGCCAAGAGAGGGGTTTCGGGGGGCCAGATACGCAGTATTTT. Protein product: CASSQERGFGGPDTQYF.